A selection of T cell receptor beta chains follows, all from one sample in a study of beta chain features in type 1 diabetes. The protocol was immunoSEQ multiplex PCR, while the TCRdb copy is restricted to in-frame clones and leaves out a portion. The repertoire includes roughly 150,000 clones, less than 9.5% of them detected once, and less than 0.85% sits in the top ten. Sequencing was performed on central memory CD4+ T cells from blood. The receptors originated from a man younger than 30 in good health. CDR3s include the opening cysteine and the closing phenylalanine or tryptophan. A D gene is named only where the DNA matches it firmly. The size field is filled for only some rows; it gives once, few, many or a size class.

j_call | clone_size | v_call | d_call | cdr3_aa | cdr3_nt
TRBJ1-2 | few | TRBV10-3 | NA | CAISGSGRLDGYTF | TGTGCCATCAGTGGGAGCGGAAGGTTGGATGGCTACACCTTC
TRBJ2-5 | NA | TRBV4-2 | NA | CASSQGASDQETQYF | TGTGCCAGCAGCCAAGGAGCTAGCGATCAAGAGACCCAGTACTTC
TRBJ2-2 | NA | TRBV2 | NA | CASSRSELANTGELFF | TGTGCCAGCAGTAGAAGCGAACTAGCGAACACCGGGGAGCTGTTTTTT
TRBJ2-5 | many | TRBV29-1 | NA | CSVSSIGGQETQYF | TGCAGCGTTAGTTCTATCGGCGGCCAAGAGACCCAGTACTTC
TRBJ2-3 | NA | TRBV5-1 | NA | CASSIQGVRGGVTDTQYF | TGCGCCAGCAGCATACAGGGGGTGCGCGGGGGAGTCACAGATACGCAGTATTTT
TRBJ2-7 | NA | TRBV18 | TRBD1 | CASSLTGQDSYEQYF | TGTGCCAGCTCCCTGACAGGACAGGACTCCTACGAGCAGTACTTC
TRBJ2-6 | NA | TRBV7-3 | TRBD1 | CASSVTGGAGANVLTF | TGTGCCAGCAGCGTCACAGGGGGCGCTGGGGCCAACGTCCTGACTTTC
TRBJ2-1 | few | TRBV6-5 | NA | CASSQNRGNEQFF | TGTGCCAGCAGTCAGAACCGGGGAAATGAGCAGTTCTTC
TRBJ1-5 | many | TRBV13 | NA | CASSGGTGNQPQHF | TGTGCCAGCAGCGGTGGTACGGGCAATCAGCCCCAGCATTTT
TRBJ1-6 | many | TRBV7-9 | NA | CASSREESPLHF | TGTGCCAGCAGCCGGGAGGAATCACCCCTCCACTTT
TRBJ2-7 | few | TRBV28 | TRBD1 | CASSSLTGGSREQYF | TGTGCCAGCAGTTCTCTGACAGGGGGCTCGCGAGAGCAGTACTTC
TRBJ2-5 | NA | TRBV2 | NA | CASIGQAGGTQYF | TGTGCCAGCATTGGACAGGCGGGGGGGACCCAGTACTTC
TRBJ2-3 | NA | TRBV5-4 | NA | CASSSDRLETDTQYF | TGTGCCAGCAGCTCCGACAGGTTAGAAACAGATACGCAGTATTTT
TRBJ2-3 | NA | TRBV2 | NA | CASSRSSRDTQYF | TGTGCCAGCAGCCGTAGCAGTCGAGATACGCAGTATTTT
TRBJ1-2 | NA | TRBV5-1 | NA | CASSLGTDNNYGYTF | TGCGCCAGCAGCTTGGGGACAGATAATAACTATGGCTACACCTTC
TRBJ2-7 | few | TRBV6-1 | NA | CASSLRLPPEEQYF | TGTGCCAGCAGCCTTAGACTCCCTCCGGAAGAGCAGTACTTC
TRBJ1-3 | few | TRBV2 | TRBD1 | CASSEQGTAGNTIYF | TGTGCCAGCAGTGAACAGGGGACAGCTGGAAACACCATATATTTT
TRBJ2-1 | few | TRBV4-2 | TRBD2 | CASSLTLAGVAYNEQFF | TGTGCCAGCAGCCTTACCTTAGCGGGAGTAGCCTACAATGAGCAGTTCTTC
TRBJ1-1 | NA | TRBV30 | NA | CAWLRQINTEAFF | TGTGCCTGGTTGAGACAGATCAACACTGAAGCTTTCTTT
TRBJ2-1 | few | TRBV7-9 | TRBD2 | CASSSLAGAQFF | TGTGCCAGCAGTTCATTAGCGGGGGCGCAGTTCTTC
TRBJ1-5 | few | TRBV7-3 | NA | CASSPDIRQPQHF | TGTGCCAGCAGTCCTGACATCCGTCAGCCCCAGCATTTT
TRBJ1-5 | many | TRBV29-1 | NA | CSVESGYDQPQHF | TGCAGCGTTGAATCCGGGTATGATCAGCCCCAGCATTTT
TRBJ2-5 | few | TRBV28 | TRBD1 | CASSRFDRGHQETQYF | TGTGCCAGCAGCCGATTCGACAGGGGACACCAAGAGACCCAGTACTTC
TRBJ2-1 | NA | TRBV5-1 | NA | CASSSQTRNEQFF | TGCGCCAGCAGCTCTCAGACTAGAAATGAGCAGTTCTTC
TRBJ1-4 | few | TRBV7-9 | TRBD1 | CASSSGQGLTEKLFF | TGTGCCAGCAGCTCAGGACAGGGGTTGACTGAAAAACTGTTTTTT
TRBJ1-2 | few | TRBV4-1 | TRBD1 | CASSQKRTGGENYGYTF | TGCGCCAGCAGCCAGAAACGGACAGGGGGCGAAAACTATGGCTACACCTTC
TRBJ1-2 | NA | TRBV21-1 | NA | CASSKEGRGEAHYGYTF | TGTGCCAGCAGCAAAGAGGGCAGGGGGGAGGCTCACTATGGCTACACCTTC
TRBJ2-3 | few | TRBV15 | NA | CATSRAAWLGTDTQYF | TGTGCCACCAGCAGAGCTGCTTGGCTCGGCACAGATACGCAGTATTTT
TRBJ2-7 | few | TRBV27 | NA | CASRSGQGTGEQYF | TGTGCCAGCAGGTCCGGGCAGGGGACGGGCGAGCAGTACTTC
TRBJ1-1 | NA | TRBV28 | NA | CASAKPNTEAFF | TGTGCCAGCGCTAAACCGAACACTGAAGCTTTCTTT
TRBJ2-1 | few | TRBV9 | TRBD2 | CASSPRDGLDTYNEQFF | TGTGCCAGCAGCCCCCGGGACGGACTAGACACCTACAATGAGCAGTTCTTC
TRBJ2-6 | NA | TRBV7-2 | NA | CASSLVGEVLTF | TGTGCCAGCAGCTTAGTCGGTGAGGTCCTGACTTTC
TRBJ1-4 | NA | TRBV5-1 | NA | CASSLMQRNEKLFF | TGCGCCAGCAGCTTGATGCAGCGTAATGAAAAACTGTTTTTT
TRBJ1-3 | NA | TRBV5-1 | NA | CASRVGGDDTIYF | TGCGCCAGCAGGGTTGGCGGGGATGACACCATATATTTT
TRBJ2-1 | few | TRBV7-2 | TRBD2 | CASSLEASGRAVAYNEQFF | TGTGCCAGCAGCTTAGAGGCTAGCGGGAGGGCCGTCGCCTACAATGAGCAGTTCTTC
TRBJ2-1 | few | TRBV7-9 | NA | CASSYTGSSYNEQFF | TGTGCCAGCAGCTATACAGGGAGCTCCTACAATGAGCAGTTCTTC
TRBJ2-4 | NA | TRBV14 | TRBD2 | CASSQFLAGAKNIQYF | TGTGCCAGCAGCCAATTTCTAGCGGGAGCCAAAAACATTCAGTACTTC
TRBJ1-1 | few | TRBV7-9 | NA | CASSLLTEAFF | TGTGCCAGCAGCTTACTGACTGAAGCTTTCTTT
TRBJ2-1 | NA | TRBV30 | NA | CAWSVRGSSYNEQFF | TGTGCCTGGAGTGTACGGGGGAGCTCCTACAATGAGCAGTTCTTC
TRBJ2-3 | many | TRBV9 | TRBD2 | CASSVDGRGTDTQYF | TGTGCCAGCAGCGTAGACGGGAGGGGCACAGATACGCAGTATTTT
TRBJ2-1 | few | TRBV5-5 | NA | CASSLEQGLFNEQFF | TGTGCCAGCAGCTTGGAGCAGGGTCTTTTCAATGAGCAGTTCTTC
TRBJ2-7 | NA | TRBV9 | NA | CASSVDVGGRYEQYF | TGTGCCAGCAGCGTAGATGTTGGGGGGAGATACGAGCAGTACTTC
TRBJ1-1 | once | TRBV7-3 | NA | CASSLTDRKNTEAFF | TGTGCCAGCAGCTTAACGGACAGAAAGAACACTGAAGCTTTCTTT
TRBJ2-4 | NA | TRBV6-5 | TRBD1 | CASSDRGVDIQYF | TGTGCCAGCAGTGACAGGGGGGTTGACATTCAGTACTTC
TRBJ2-7 | NA | TRBV10-3 | TRBD1 | CAIRGKQGASYEQYF | TGTGCCATCAGAGGGAAACAGGGGGCATCCTACGAGCAGTACTTC
TRBJ2-3 | few | TRBV9 | TRBD2 | CASSGYPSGSTDTQYF | TGTGCCAGCAGCGGCTACCCTAGCGGTAGCACAGATACGCAGTATTTT
TRBJ2-3 | few | TRBV5-4 | TRBD1 | CASSLDRGRTDTQYF | TGTGCCAGCAGCTTGGACAGGGGGCGCACAGATACGCAGTATTTT
TRBJ1-5 | few | TRBV2 | TRBD1 | CASRRTGRFSQPQHF | TGTGCCAGCAGACGGACAGGGAGGTTTAGTCAGCCCCAGCATTTT
TRBJ1-1 | NA | TRBV7-2 | NA | CASSLVRSQNTEAFF | TGTGCCAGCAGCTTAGTCCGATCACAGAACACTGAAGCTTTCTTT
TRBJ2-7 | NA | TRBV19 | NA | CASSSTATSYEQYF | TGTGCCAGTAGTTCGACAGCTACCTCCTACGAGCAGTACTTC
TRBJ1-2 | few | TRBV7-2 | NA | CASIPTREMYGYTF | TGTGCCAGCATCCCTACTCGGGAGATGTATGGCTACACCTTC
TRBJ2-5 | NA | TRBV18 | NA | CASSRSQETQYF | TGTGCCAGCTCACGGAGCCAAGAGACCCAGTACTTC
TRBJ2-3 | NA | TRBV6-1 | NA | CASSVEITDTQYF | TGTGCCAGCAGTGTGGAGATCACAGATACGCAGTATTTT